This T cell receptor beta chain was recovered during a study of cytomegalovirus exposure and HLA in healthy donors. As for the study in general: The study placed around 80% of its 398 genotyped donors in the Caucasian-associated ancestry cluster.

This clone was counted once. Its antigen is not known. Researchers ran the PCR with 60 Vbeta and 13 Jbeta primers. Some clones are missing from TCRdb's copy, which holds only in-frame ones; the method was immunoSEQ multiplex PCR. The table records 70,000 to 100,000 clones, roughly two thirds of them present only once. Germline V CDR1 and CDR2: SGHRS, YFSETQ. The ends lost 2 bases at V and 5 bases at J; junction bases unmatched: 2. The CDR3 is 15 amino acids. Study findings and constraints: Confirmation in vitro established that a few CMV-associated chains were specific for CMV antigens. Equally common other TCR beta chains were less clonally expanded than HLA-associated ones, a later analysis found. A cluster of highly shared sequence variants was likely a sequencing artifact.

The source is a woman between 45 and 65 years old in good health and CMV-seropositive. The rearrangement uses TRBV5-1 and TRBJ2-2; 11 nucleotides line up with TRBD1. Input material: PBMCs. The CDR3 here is CASSFGQGATGELFF. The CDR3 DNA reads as TGCGCCAGCAGCTTTGGACAGGGGGCAACCGGGGAGCTGTTTTTT.